This is a list of T cell receptor beta chains from one sample in a study of T cells in localized non-small cell lung cancer. Some clones are missing from TCRdb's copy, which holds only in-frame ones; the method was immunoSEQ multiplex PCR. The table lists about 17,000 clones, around 83% of them singletons. The source material was peripheral blood, sampled before any cancer treatment. Source of these receptors: a male donor aged 60 or older with stage III lung adenocarcinoma. Both conserved end residues are part of each CDR3. The D gene is left open where the match is weak. Clone size is not always given. Where it is, it says once, few, many or a class for expanded clones.

abundance: .; d_gene: TRBD1; j_gene: TRBJ1-1; v_gene: TRBV9; CDR3nt: TGTGCCAGCAGCACACTGGGACAGGGGAACACTGAAGCTTTCTTT; CDR3aa: CASSTLGQGNTEAFF
abundance: .; d_gene: .; j_gene: TRBJ1-4; v_gene: TRBV19; CDR3nt: TGTGCCAGTAGTATATCGCCAGCCAATAATGAAAAACTGTTTTTT; CDR3aa: CASSISPANNEKLFF
abundance: .; d_gene: .; j_gene: TRBJ2-3; v_gene: TRBV18; CDR3nt: TGTGCCAGCTCACCGCGGGCAATTGATACGCAGTATTTT; CDR3aa: CASSPRAIDTQYF
abundance: few; d_gene: .; j_gene: TRBJ2-3; v_gene: TRBV6-4; CDR3nt: TGTGCCAGCAGTGACCTGCCGTCAGATACGCAGTATTTT; CDR3aa: CASSDLPSDTQYF
abundance: .; d_gene: TRBD1; j_gene: TRBJ2-2; v_gene: TRBV9; CDR3nt: TGTGCCAGCAGCGTCAACCCAGGGGGCGCGAACGGGGAGCTGTTTTTT; CDR3aa: CASSVNPGGANGELFF
abundance: .; d_gene: .; j_gene: TRBJ2-5; v_gene: TRBV6-6; CDR3nt: TGTGCCAGCAGGGCGGAGACCCAGTACTTC; CDR3aa: CASRAETQYF
abundance: .; d_gene: .; j_gene: TRBJ1-2; v_gene: TRBV5-5; CDR3nt: TGTGCCAGCAGCCAGACTGCTAACTATGGCTACACCTTC; CDR3aa: CASSQTANYGYTF
abundance: .; d_gene: .; j_gene: TRBJ1-5; v_gene: TRBV5-3; CDR3nt: TGTGCCAGAAGCTCCGCCAAGCGGATTCCCCAGCATTTT; CDR3aa: CARSSAKRIPQHF
abundance: .; d_gene: .; j_gene: TRBJ2-3; v_gene: TRBV2; CDR3nt: TGTGCCAGCAGGGGCCGGGACTTTACCCACACAGATACGCAGTATTTT; CDR3aa: CASRGRDFTHTDTQYF
abundance: .; d_gene: .; j_gene: TRBJ1-3; v_gene: TRBV12-5; CDR3nt: TGTGCTAGTGGCCGGGACTCTGGAAACACCATATATTTT; CDR3aa: CASGRDSGNTIYF
abundance: few; d_gene: .; j_gene: TRBJ2-1; v_gene: TRBV7-8; CDR3nt: TGTGCCAGCAGCTTTTTACAGCTGATTTTGAATGAGCAGTTCTTC; CDR3aa: CASSFLQLILNEQFF